This note documents a single T cell receptor beta chain sequence. The record originates from a study of blood T cell repertoires in COVID-19. Some clones are missing from TCRdb's copy, which holds only in-frame ones; the method was immunoSEQ multiplex PCR. The profile shows approximately 73,000 clones, more than 75% of them singletons. Germline CDR1 reads SGDLS; CDR2 reads YYNGEE. V dropped 4 bases and J dropped 7; count of bases not matched to a gene: 7. The CDR3 contains 15 residues. Source material: peripheral blood. The clonotype comes from a woman aged 55-70 years with acute or convalescent COVID-19. The chain has TRBV9 and TRBJ1-4, with TRBD1 matching over 10 bases. This CDR3 reads CASSTDRGLGEKLFF. CDR3 DNA sequence: TGTGCCAGCAGCACAGACAGGGGGCTAGGTGAAAAACTGTTTTTT.